The rows below give T cell receptor beta chains drawn from one sample of a study of OX40 agonist ivuxolimab in advanced cancers. TCRdb's table, derived via immunoSEQ multiplex PCR, lists solely in-frame clones and lacks some. This table has roughly 81,000 clones, approximately 90% appearing once. Here the sequenced sample was CD4+ or CD8+ T cells sorted from blood, taken in a trial of the OX40 agonist ivuxolimab. Every receptor here comes from an adult with an advanced solid tumor such as melanoma, head and neck, liver or kidney cancer. Both conserved end residues are part of each CDR3. A D gene is named only where the DNA matches it firmly. The listing skips clone size in some rows; elsewhere it reads once, few, many or a size class.

V	J	length	size	D	DNA	CDR3
TRBV20-1	TRBJ2-7	11	-	-	TGCAGTGCTACGACAGCTCACGAGCAGTACTTC	CSATTAHEQYF
TRBV7-8	TRBJ2-1	17	-	-	TGTGCCAGCAGCTTAAGGCCACTAGGGATACCCTACAATGAGCAGTTCTTC	CASSLRPLGIPYNEQFF
TRBV6-4	TRBJ1-2	14	-	-	TGTGCCAGATTCCCTCCGGGCGGGGTGAATGGCTACACCTTC	CARFPPGGVNGYTF
TRBV4-3	TRBJ1-2	13	-	-	TGCGCCAGCAGCCAGGGGATTAACTATGGCTACACCTTC	CASSQGINYGYTF
TRBV9	TRBJ2-7	14	few	TRBD1	TGTGCCAGCAGTAAACAGGGGGCCGCCTACGAGCAGTACTTC	CASSKQGAAYEQYF
TRBV6-5	TRBJ1-6	16	-	TRBD1	TGTGCCAGCAGTTACGTCAGGGGCCAGGGGGGTTCACCCCTCCACTTT	CASSYVRGQGGSPLHF
TRBV11-3	TRBJ2-3	15	-	TRBD1	TGTGCCAGCAGCCCGGGACAGGGGAGCGCAGATACGCAGTATTTT	CASSPGQGSADTQYF
TRBV7-3	TRBJ2-5	15	-	-	TGTGCCAGCAGCTTAATGTCTGGGGGGCAGGAGACCCAGTACTTC	CASSLMSGGQETQYF
TRBV29-1	TRBJ2-1	11	-	-	TGCAGCCCTTGGAGGCTCGGTGAGCAGTTCTTC	CSPWRLGEQFF
TRBV7-2	TRBJ1-6	14	-	-	TGTGCCAGCAGCTTTGTCAGAGTGAATTCACCCCTCCACTTT	CASSFVRVNSPLHF